The present entry profiles one T cell receptor beta chain with its context. Its cognate antigen has yet to be identified. The record has no base qualities; no much larger clone is one base away. CDR1 and CDR2, looked up from the germline V gene, are MNHNS and SASEGT. Germline trimming: 7 bases from V, 7 bases from J; junction bases outside gene matches: 3. Including the terminal cysteine and phenylalanine, the CDR3 comprises 13 residues. The kept DNA is CDR3 alone, 39 bases in frame from the first base. The data were taken from a study of T cell repertoires in ileal Crohn's disease (dated by TCRdb to the late 2010s). Study-wide context: At the time of surgery, roughly 34% of patients were active smokers, and the median duration of disease was about 8.5 years. M6 samples were neoterminal ileum biopsies taken at postoperative colonoscopy. Endoscopic postoperative recurrence was defined by a Rutgeerts score above i0. The TCR repertoire was analysed in around 50 patients with Crohn's disease drawn from a prospective multicentre cohort. Roughly half of the patients were given postoperative therapy, with ten to eleven receiving thiopurines and 15 to 20 receiving anti-TNF agents. The study was conducted in parallel with a multicentre cohort that was designed to identify predictors of early endoscopic recurrence following ileocolonic resection. A total of roughly 170 mucosal samples from around 57 patients were sequenced, collected from several sites on the surgical specimen and at postoperative endoscopy. Every patient underwent surgery because of a complication, which was stricturing disease in approximately 61% of cases and penetrating disease in roughly 39%. Results and caveats for the whole study, not just this receptor: More high-frequency clones were carried by sorted CD8 T cells than by CD4 T cells, suggesting that mucosal expansions were mainly CD8. Higher high-frequency clone percentages at surgery were associated with endoscopic recurrence; all patients with clonality above 26.8% (18/57) had recurrence. Compared with non-smokers, patients who were active smokers at surgery showed a significantly higher proportion of clonal expansions (25.9% vs 17.9%, p=0.02). Only a subgroup of patients, of unstated size, had mucosal CD4 and CD8 T cells sorted and sequenced. Within the first year after surgery, the timing of postoperative endoscopy varied, and the median delay was approximately 6.3 months.

For commercial TCRB immunosequencing, 400 to 550 nanograms of biopsy DNA were submitted for each sample. Adaptive Biotechnology amplified CDR3 regions from genomic DNA with a two-step multiplex PCR that controlled for amplification bias. Primers covering every V and J gene segment were used in the first PCR, while barcodes and Illumina adapters were added in the second PCR. CDR3 libraries were sequenced using an Illumina instrument. Processing in the source paper ran as follows. The analysis used both the pipelines supplied by the vendor and custom analysis of the raw data in R/Bioconductor with R version 3.3.0. Clonality, which ranges from 0 to 1, was calculated as the inverse of the normalised Shannon entropy across all productive clones. High-frequency clones were defined as the share of the repertoire occupied by the top 100 clones, with only clones passing a 95% confidence test being retained. The Simpson index measured repertoire diversity, and the Morisita-Horn index measured overlap between samples. In its TCRdb copy, this immuneACCESS table keeps in-frame sequences only and misses some clones. Where compared with another copy, unresolved V genes explain less than half of these, and the others have no known cause. V and J calls and clone size come straight from that table; D and trimming were deduced from the DNA. This sample comprises more than 60,000 clones, 70% to 90% of them detected only once. About 2% of the sample lies in the top ten.

Interpreted using the paper, the time point label stands for: neoterminal ileum biopsy at postoperative endoscopy, about 6 months after surgery. Adults with ileal or ileocolonic Crohn's disease for whom ileocolonic resection was indicated were considered eligible. Whole ileal mucosal biopsies were stored frozen at -80°C before DNA extraction. Genomic DNA was isolated from frozen whole biopsies using a TRizol-based method, and the DNA was quantified with a NanoDrop 2000 spectrophotometer. The sequence derives from an adult with Crohn's disease. The specimen sequenced was ileal tissue. The rearrangement combines TRBV6-1 with TRBJ1-6; TRBD1 agrees with 8 junctional bases. The bases read TGTGCCAGCAAAACAGGGGGGAATTCACCCCTCCACTTT. It translates to CASKTGGNSPLHF.